This TCR beta chain was captured by sequencing in a study of T cells after yellow fever vaccination. This clonotype was recorded a few times. Per the germline V gene, CDR1 is SGHTA and CDR2 is FQGNSA. The CDR3 loop spans 12 amino acids. V lost 5 bases to trimming and J lost 11 bases, with 15 bases between them. TCRdb re-analysed the 5' RACE reads in MiXCR, keeping a single row per CDR3 protein. The sample carries some 320,000 distinct CDR3 sequences, approximately 4% recorded once. This receptor was identified in a man between 18 and 35 years old who received the YFV17D yellow fever vaccine. V and J are TRBV7-2 and TRBJ1-1; D is ambiguous. Sequencing was performed on PBMCs, taken 5 days after the yellow fever booster vaccination. The CDR3 DNA follows: TGTGCCAGCAGCCCAATGGGGTCTGGGGCTTTCTTT. It specifies CASSPMGSGAFF.